This T cell receptor beta chain derives from a study of a mutant IDH1 vaccine in newly diagnosed glioma. For the study at large: The start of vaccination came 4-6 weeks after radiotherapy alone, or with temozolomide cycles. Earlier treatment was radiotherapy, temozolomide, or both, with most getting both.

As concerns this clone: Antigen specificity is unknown.

The sample's time point: week 11, during vaccination. Every vaccination contained 300 ug of the mutant IDH1 20-mer peptide and was paired with topical imiquimod. Study-wide results and caveats: With respect to changes in top peripheral T cell clonotypes, pseudoprogression seemed unrelated.

Assay used: immunoSEQ multiplex PCR; TCRdb lists only in-frame clones, some missing. The sample has tens of thousands of clones, roughly 70% seen once. CDR1 and CDR2 from the germline V gene are MNHEY and SVGAGI. V was clipped by 2 bases and J by 4 bases, with 8 bases between them. The CDR3 extends over 14 amino acids. This receptor was identified in a man younger than 30 with glioma. Some clones in this sample may be carry-over from other donors' samples. Sequencing was performed on peripheral blood mononuclear cells (PBMCs), taken from a glioma patient whose treatment included an IDH1 peptide vaccine. This chain links TRBV6-5 with TRBJ2-2; the D is unclear. The CDR3 nucleotides are TGTGCCAGCAGTTACGCCCACAGCACCGGGGAGCTGTTTTTT. Protein: CASSYAHSTGELFF.